The clone carrying this T cell receptor (beta chain) has just one count. The repertoire was sequenced with immunoSEQ multiplex PCR; TCRdb's copy has only in-frame clones and lacks some. Of 60,000 to 70,000 clones listed, around nine tenths were seen once; the top ten hold about 10%. This specimen belongs to a study of Tregs in tolerant kidney transplant recipients. The CDR3 is 11 residues long. CDR1 is SEHNR, CDR2 FQNEAQ, per germline (reference sequence). Trimming shortened V by 5 bases and J by 7 bases, and 9 bases separated the two germline ends. The TCR was taken from a human donor who received a combined kidney and bone marrow transplant. The sequenced sample was CD8+ T cells from blood, obtained before the transplant. This rearrangement joins TRBV7-9 to TRBJ2-7; D is ambiguous. The CDR3, as DNA: TGTGCCAGCAGCCTCTCGAGAGAGCAGTACTTC. As protein: CASSLSREQYF.